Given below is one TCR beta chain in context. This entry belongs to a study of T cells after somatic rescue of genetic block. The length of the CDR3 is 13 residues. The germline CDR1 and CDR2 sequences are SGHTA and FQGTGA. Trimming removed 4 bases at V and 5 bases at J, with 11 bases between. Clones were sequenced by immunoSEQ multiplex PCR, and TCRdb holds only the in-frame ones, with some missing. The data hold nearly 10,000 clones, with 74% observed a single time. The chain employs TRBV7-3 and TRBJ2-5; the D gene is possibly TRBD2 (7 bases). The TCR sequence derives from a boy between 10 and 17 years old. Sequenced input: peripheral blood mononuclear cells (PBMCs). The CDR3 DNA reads TGTGCCAGCAGCTCCGGGGGGCCGGAGACCCAGTACTTC. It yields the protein CASSSGGPETQYF.